Shown below are 18 T cell receptor beta chains from a single sample sequenced in a study of blood T cell repertoires in COVID-19. The protocol was immunoSEQ multiplex PCR, while the TCRdb copy is restricted to in-frame clones and leaves out a portion. The sample lists about 210,000 clones; about 90% were seen once. The sequenced sample consisted of peripheral blood. Source of these receptors: a young man with acute or convalescent COVID-19.

V is TRBV28 and J is TRBJ2-7, with D unresolved. This CDR3 region has 14 residues. The V end was cut by 6 bases, the J end by 2 bases, with 14 bases between. The V gene's germline CDR1 is MDHEN and CDR2 SYDVKM. CDR3 residues: CASRAVGPTYEQYF. The CDR3 DNA reads as TGTGCCAGCAGGGCCGTGGGCCCGACCTACGAGCAGTACTTC.

This clone was picked up a small number of times. The chain links TRBV2 to TRBJ2-1; 10 bases align to TRBD2. The CDR3 loop spans 14 amino acids. Looked up from germline, CDR1 is SNHLY and CDR2 is FYNNEI. Losses at the gene ends were 7 bases for V and 5 bases for J; bases not matched to a gene: 5. CDR3 sequence (DNA): TGTGCCAGCAAAGTGACTAGCGGGCACAATGAGCAGTTCTTC. Its protein is CASKVTSGHNEQFF.

V and J are TRBV4-1 and TRBJ2-1, with D unclear. The CDR3 length is 14 residues. The germline CDR1 and CDR2 sequences are MGHRA and YSYEKL. V lost 4 bases and J 5 bases, leaving 12 bases between the germline ends. Here the CDR3 DNA reads TGCGCCAGCAGCCTAACATCGGGTCACAATGAGCAGTTCTTC. Translated: CASSLTSGHNEQFF.

The V and J genes are TRBV6-5 and TRBJ1-5, with D unresolved. The CDR3 extends over 14 amino acids. V shed 5 bases and J shed 0 bases, with 8 bases lying between them. Germline assignment: CDR1 MNHEY and CDR2 SVGAGI. This CDR3 reads CASSIDNSNQPQHF. DNA for the CDR3: TGTGCCAGCAGTATAGACAATAGCAATCAGCCCCAGCATTTT.

The V call is TRBV18, the J call TRBJ2-7; tentatively, D is TRBD1 (6 bases). Trimming cost V 1 base and J 4 bases, with 17 bases left between them. Germline CDR1 and CDR2: KGHSH and LQKENI. CDR3 length equals 16 residues. CDR3 amino acids: CASSPQTGPLNYEQYF. In DNA, the CDR3 is TGTGCCAGCTCACCACAGACAGGCCCACTAAATTACGAGCAGTACTTC.

This clone was counted a single time. The chain couples TRBV6-5 to TRBJ2-7; 7 bases line up with TRBD1. After removal of 4 bases from V and 2 bases from J, the junction contained 2 bases not matched to a gene. CDR3 length: 13 residues. Germline V gene sequence: CDR1 MNHEY, CDR2 SVGAGI. This CDR3 reads CASSLGQPYEQYF. CDR3 nucleotide sequence: TGTGCCAGCAGTTTGGGACAGCCCTACGAGCAGTACTTC.

There are a few counts of this clone. The J gene is TRBJ1-5, the V gene TRBV4-1; D is unresolved. V lost 3 bases to trimming and J lost 0 bases, with 27 bases between them. There are 21 residues in the CDR3. Germline V lookup: CDR1 MGHRA, CDR2 YSYEKL. The CDR3 sequence is CASSHPQEDRRTGYSNQPQHF. The CDR3 coding sequence is TGCGCCAGCAGCCACCCTCAAGAGGATCGACGAACGGGATATAGCAATCAGCCCCAGCATTTT.

V gene TRBV12-5 combines with J gene TRBJ2-4; the D gene is possibly TRBD1 (6 bases). V lost 1 base, J lost 4 bases, and 17 bases lay in between. This CDR3 is 17 amino acids long. CDR1 LGHNT and CDR2 FRNRAP come from the germline V gene. This chain's CDR3 is CASGLALSDSPKNIQYF. CDR3 sequence (DNA): TGTGCTAGTGGTTTGGCCCTCTCGGACAGCCCAAAAAACATTCAGTACTTC.

A single count supports this clone. The CDR3: CASSKGTGGIPYEQYF. The CDR3 DNA sequence: TGTGCCAGTAGTAAGGGGACAGGGGGAATCCCCTACGAGCAGTACTTC. The genes are TRBV19 and TRBJ2-7, with 11 bases aligning to TRBD1. CDR1 is LNHDA, CDR2 SQIVND, per germline (reference sequence). V dropped 4 bases and J dropped 2; count of bases not matched to a gene: 7. There are 16 residues in the CDR3.

This chain links TRBV9 with TRBJ2-2; possible D gene TRBD1, 5 bases. Germline loops: CDR1 SGDLS, CDR2 YYNGEE. The germline V and J ends were trimmed by 1 base and 2 bases, with 12 bases remaining between them. CDR3 length equals 16 residues. The CDR3 sequence is CASSVSGALNTGELFF. Here the CDR3 DNA reads TGTGCCAGCAGCGTAAGTGGGGCCTTAAACACCGGGGAGCTGTTTTTT.

V gene TRBV5-1 combines with J gene TRBJ2-5; 7 nucleotides align to TRBD1. This CDR3 has 17 amino acids. CDR1 is SGHRS, CDR2 YFSETQ, per germline. J was trimmed by 6 bases and V by 2 bases; bases with no gene match: 16. CDR3 residues: CASSLGFWTGFSKTQYF. The DNA for the CDR3 is TGCGCCAGCAGCTTAGGTTTCTGGACAGGATTTTCTAAGACCCAGTACTTC.

The chain couples TRBV6-6 to TRBJ2-7; 7 positions agree with TRBD2. The CDR3 totals 14 residues. V was pared by 2 bases and J by 3 bases, with 4 bases of the junction left unmatched. Germline-derived CDR1 and CDR2 are MNHNY and SVGAGI (reference sequence). This chain's CDR3 is CASSYGLEGYEQYF. The CDR3 bases are TGTGCCAGCAGTTACGGACTAGAGGGCTACGAGCAGTACTTC.

This clone was seen more than once but under ten times. The genes are TRBV5-1 and TRBJ2-5; D is possibly TRBD2 (7 bases). Germline V CDR1 and CDR2: SGHRS, YFSETQ. This CDR3 has 14 amino acids. V lost 9 bases and J 7 bases, leaving 22 bases between the germline ends. Here the CDR3 DNA reads TGCGCCACAGCCACGGGGACACCGGGGGGGACCCAGTACTTC. Translating gives CATATGTPGGTQYF.

This chain connects TRBV27 to TRBJ2-3; possibly TRBD1 for D (5 bases). Germline V gene sequence: CDR1 MNHEY, CDR2 SMNVEV (reference sequence). The length of the CDR3 is 14 residues. The ends were cut back, 5 bases at V and 1 base at J, with 10 bases in the middle. The CDR3 protein is CASSPGHRTDTQYF. CDR3 in DNA: TGTGCCAGCAGTCCCGGACACCGCACAGATACGCAGTATTTT.

The chain joins TRBV10-3 to TRBJ2-2, with D tentatively TRBD1 (5 bases). V dropped 4 bases and J dropped 4 bases, with 13 bases sitting between them. CDR1 and CDR2 from the germline V gene are ENHRY and SYGVKD. This CDR3 is 15 amino acids long. DNA for the CDR3: TGTGCCATCAGTGGGGGCGACAGCCGCACCGGGGAGCTGTTTTTT. Residues: CAISGGDSRTGELFF.

The chain is built from TRBV6-5 and TRBJ2-7; maybe TRBD2 (6 bases). CDR3 length: 13 residues. Germline CDR1 MNHEY, CDR2 SVGAGI. Trimming took 7 bases from V and 0 from J, leaving 10 bases between them. CDR3 sequence (DNA): TGTGCCAGCATGGCGGGGAGCTCCTACGAGCAGTACTTC. It translates to CASMAGSSYEQYF.

The rearrangement links TRBV27 to TRBJ2-5; the D gene is possibly TRBD2 (6 bases). Germline V lookup: CDR1 MNHEY, CDR2 SMNVEV (reference sequence). The CDR3 has 16 residues. With 3 bases removed from V and 2 bases from J, the gap between germline ends came to 16 bases. The CDR3 coding sequence is TGTGCCAGCAGTTTGAGCGCGGAAGGACTACAAGAGACCCAGTACTTC. Translated: CASSLSAEGLQETQYF.

The rearrangement joins TRBV28 to TRBJ1-2, with D unclear. CDR1 MDHEN and CDR2 SYDVKM come from the germline V gene. Trimming pared 3 bases from V and 3 bases from J, leaving 11 bases between. This CDR3 region has 14 residues. The CDR3 nucleotides are TGTGCCAGCAGTTTTGGGATTAGCGACTATGGCTACACCTTC. Its translation is CASSFGISDYGYTF.